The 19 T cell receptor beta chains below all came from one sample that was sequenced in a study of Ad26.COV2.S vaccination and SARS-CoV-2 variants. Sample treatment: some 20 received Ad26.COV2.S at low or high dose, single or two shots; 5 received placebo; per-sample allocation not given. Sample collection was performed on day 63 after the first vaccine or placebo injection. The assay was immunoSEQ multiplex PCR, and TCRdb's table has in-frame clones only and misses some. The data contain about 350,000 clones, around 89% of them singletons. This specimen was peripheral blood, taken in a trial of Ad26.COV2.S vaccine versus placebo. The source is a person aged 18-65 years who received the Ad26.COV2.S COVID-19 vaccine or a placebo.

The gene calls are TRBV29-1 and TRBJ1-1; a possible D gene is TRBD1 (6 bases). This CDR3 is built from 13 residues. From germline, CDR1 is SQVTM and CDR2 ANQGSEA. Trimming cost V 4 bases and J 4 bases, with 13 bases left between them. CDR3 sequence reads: CSVGGRLGTEAFF. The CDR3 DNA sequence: TGCAGCGTTGGGGGGCGGTTGGGCACTGAAGCTTTCTTT.

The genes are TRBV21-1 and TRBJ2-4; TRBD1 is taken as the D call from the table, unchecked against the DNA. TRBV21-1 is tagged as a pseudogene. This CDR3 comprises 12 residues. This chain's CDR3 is CASRQLQGIQYF. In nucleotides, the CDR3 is TGTGCCAGCAGACAACTACAGGGCATTCAGTACTTC.

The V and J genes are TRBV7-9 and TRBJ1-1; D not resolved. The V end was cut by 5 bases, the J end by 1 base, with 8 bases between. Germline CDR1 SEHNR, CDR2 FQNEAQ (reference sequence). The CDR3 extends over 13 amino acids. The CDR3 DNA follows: TGTGCCAGCAGCCCCAGGTCGAACACTGAAGCTTTCTTT. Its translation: CASSPRSNTEAFF.

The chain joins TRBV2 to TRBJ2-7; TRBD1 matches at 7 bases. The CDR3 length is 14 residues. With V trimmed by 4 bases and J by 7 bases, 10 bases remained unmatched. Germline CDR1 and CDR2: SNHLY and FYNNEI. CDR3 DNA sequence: TGTGCCAGCAGTGCCACGTTGGGACAGTTAGAGCAGTACTTC. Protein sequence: CASSATLGQLEQYF.

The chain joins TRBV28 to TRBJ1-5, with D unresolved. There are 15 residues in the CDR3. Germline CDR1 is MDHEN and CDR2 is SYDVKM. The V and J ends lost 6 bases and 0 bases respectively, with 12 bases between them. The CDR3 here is CASSPLGYSNQPQHF. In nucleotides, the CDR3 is TGTGCCAGCAGCCCATTGGGGTATAGCAATCAGCCCCAGCATTTT.

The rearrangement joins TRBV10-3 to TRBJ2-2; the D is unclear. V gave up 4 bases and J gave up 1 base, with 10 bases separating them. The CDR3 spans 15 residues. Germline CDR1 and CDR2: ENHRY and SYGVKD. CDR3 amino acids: CAISVENRNTGELFF. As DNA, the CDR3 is TGTGCCATCAGTGTAGAGAACCGGAACACCGGGGAGCTGTTTTTT.

The CDR3 loop is CSVLREGSYEQYF. The CDR3, as DNA: TGCAGCGTTCTACGGGAGGGCTCCTACGAGCAGTACTTC. V gene TRBV29-1 combines with J gene TRBJ2-7; 8 bases are a match to TRBD2. Germline V gene lookup returns CDR1 SQVTM and CDR2 ANQGSEA. The junction had 3 bases not matched to a gene; V was cut back by 5 bases and J by 0 bases. This CDR3 is built from 13 residues.

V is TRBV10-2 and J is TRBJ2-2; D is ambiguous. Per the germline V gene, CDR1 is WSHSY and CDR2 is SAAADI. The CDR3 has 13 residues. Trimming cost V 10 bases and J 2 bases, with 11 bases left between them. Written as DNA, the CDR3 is TGCGCCATCCCAGACCTAAACACCGGGGAGCTGTTTTTT. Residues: CAIPDLNTGELFF.

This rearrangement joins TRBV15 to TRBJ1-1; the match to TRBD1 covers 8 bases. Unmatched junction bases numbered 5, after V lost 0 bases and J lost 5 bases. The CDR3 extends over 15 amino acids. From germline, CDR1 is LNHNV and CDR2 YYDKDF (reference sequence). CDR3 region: CATSRDTRGPTEAFF. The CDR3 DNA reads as TGTGCCACCAGCAGAGATACCAGGGGGCCTACTGAAGCTTTCTTT.

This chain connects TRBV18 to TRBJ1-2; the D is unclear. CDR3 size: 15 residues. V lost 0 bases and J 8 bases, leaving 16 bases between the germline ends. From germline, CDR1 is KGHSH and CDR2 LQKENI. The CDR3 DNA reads TGTGCCAGCTCACCACCGGGCGGAGTCGGGTACGGCTACACCTTC. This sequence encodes CASSPPGGVGYGYTF. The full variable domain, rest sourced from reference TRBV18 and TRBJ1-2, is NAGVMQNPRHLVRRRGQEARLRCSPMKGHSHVYWYRQLPEEGLKFMVYLQKENIIDESGMPKERFSAEFPKEGPSILRIQQVVRGDSAAYFCASSPPGGVGYGYTFGSGTRLTVV.

CDR3 sequence (DNA): TGTGCCAGCAGCGTCAGTTCGACGGACTTGAACACTGAAGCTTTCTTT. This translates into CASSVSSTDLNTEAFF. The chain combines TRBV9 with TRBJ1-1; D not certain. V lost 2 bases, J lost 0 bases, and 14 bases lay in between. CDR1 and CDR2 (germline): SGDLS, YYNGEE. The CDR3 contains 16 residues.

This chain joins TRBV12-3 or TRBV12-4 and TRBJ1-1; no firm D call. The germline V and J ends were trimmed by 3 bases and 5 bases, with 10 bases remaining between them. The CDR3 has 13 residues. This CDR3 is CASSFSQGTEAFF. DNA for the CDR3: TGTGCCAGCAGTTTTAGTCAAGGAACTGAAGCTTTCTTT.

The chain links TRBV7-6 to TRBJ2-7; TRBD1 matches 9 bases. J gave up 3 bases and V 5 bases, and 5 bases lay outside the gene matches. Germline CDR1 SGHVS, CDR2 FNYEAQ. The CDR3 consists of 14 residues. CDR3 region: CASSPRDRDYEQYF. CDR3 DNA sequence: TGTGCCAGCAGCCCGAGGGACAGGGACTACGAGCAGTACTTC.

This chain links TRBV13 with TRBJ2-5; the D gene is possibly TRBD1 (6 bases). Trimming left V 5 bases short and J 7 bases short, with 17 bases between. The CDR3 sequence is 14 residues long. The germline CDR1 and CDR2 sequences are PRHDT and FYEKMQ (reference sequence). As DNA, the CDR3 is TGTGCCAGCAGCACCCACGGGACACCAGCGACCCAGTACTTC. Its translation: CASSTHGTPATQYF.

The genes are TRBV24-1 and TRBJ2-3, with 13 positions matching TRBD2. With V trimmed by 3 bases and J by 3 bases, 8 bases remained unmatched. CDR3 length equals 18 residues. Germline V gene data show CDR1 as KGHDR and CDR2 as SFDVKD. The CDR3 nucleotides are TGTGCCACCAGTGATCAGGGACTAGCGGGACTTGAGACAGATACGCAGTATTTT. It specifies CATSDQGLAGLETDTQYF.

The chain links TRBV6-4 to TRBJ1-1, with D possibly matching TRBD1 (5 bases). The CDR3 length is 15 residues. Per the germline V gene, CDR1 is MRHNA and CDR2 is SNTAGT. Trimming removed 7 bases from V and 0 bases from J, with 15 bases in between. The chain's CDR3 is CASKGSSDMNTEAFF. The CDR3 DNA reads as TGTGCCAGCAAGGGCAGTTCGGACATGAACACTGAAGCTTTCTTT.

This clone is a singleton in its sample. The CDR3 loop reads CASSSALPANTEAFF. The CDR3 nucleotides read TGTGCCAGCAGTAGTGCTCTGCCGGCGAACACTGAAGCTTTCTTT. This chain uses TRBV28 with TRBJ1-1; D unclear. V lost 5 bases to trimming and J lost 1 base, with 14 bases between them. This CDR3 region has 15 residues. Looked up from germline, CDR1 is MDHEN and CDR2 is SYDVKM.

DNA of the CDR3: TGTGCCATCAGTGAGTTTGAAAGGGAGGGGACCCAGTACTTC. The encoded protein is CAISEFEREGTQYF. This chain uses TRBV10-3 with TRBJ2-5; TRBD2 aligns across 7 bases. The CDR3 runs 14 residues. V trimming: 1 base; J trimming: 7 bases; junction bases outside the gene matches: 6. The V gene's germline CDR1 is ENHRY and CDR2 SYGVKD.

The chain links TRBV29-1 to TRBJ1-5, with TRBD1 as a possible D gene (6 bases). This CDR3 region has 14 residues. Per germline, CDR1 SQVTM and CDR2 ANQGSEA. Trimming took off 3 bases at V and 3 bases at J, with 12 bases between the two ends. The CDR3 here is CSVEHRANNQPQHF. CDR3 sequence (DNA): TGCAGCGTTGAGCACAGGGCGAACAATCAGCCCCAGCATTTT.